Included here is one TCR beta chain sequence, with context. What antigen it recognizes has not been identified. No base qualities exist here, and no much larger clone lies one base off it. The CDR3 goes from the cysteine to the phenylalanine over 12 residues. Of all the DNA, just the CDR3 is kept, 36 bases in frame from base 1. CDR1 SQVTM and CDR2 ANQGSEA are derived from the germline V gene. V is shortened by 3 bases, J by 0 bases, and the region joining them spans 3 bases. The donors were healthy, HIV-negative adults with no recently reported acute infections or vaccinations. Only Caucasian adults living in Nashville, Tennessee, USA were represented among the donors. Magnetic negative selection was used to enrich CD4+ T cells, after which naive cells were positively selected on CD45RA and the negative fraction became the memory subset. Blood was obtained by leukapheresis, after which PBMCs were separated by Ficoll-Histopaque density gradient centrifugation and cryopreserved in liquid nitrogen vapor phase. Analytical flow cytometry was used to check the purity and quantity of every magnetically sorted T cell population. Genomic DNA was isolated from every sorted fraction and measured by UV absorbance on a Nanodrop 2000c.

The data were obtained in a study of shared clonotypes between healthy human individuals (dated by TCRdb to between 2020 and 2021). Regarding the research as a whole: The cohort comprised a couple of women and a few men aged 18 to 49 years. Per donor, leukapheresis produced somewhere between about 0.85 and 10 billion PBMCs. To increase sequencing depth and limit assay-specific biases, TCR repertoire library preparation and sequencing were carried out by different laboratories using diverse techniques. Per donor, three plates each were used for CD4 naive and CD4 memory, two for CD8 naive, and one for CD8 memory. The study deeply sequenced blood TCR repertoires of five healthy adults to estimate repertoire size and the extent of clonotype sharing between individuals.

General findings and caveats noted by the study authors: When four donors were compared, the shared fraction of clonotypes was about 5% for naive CD4, roughly 3.4% for naive CD8, more than 2% for memory CD4, and roughly 0.43% for memory CD8. Compared with non-shared clonotypes, the clonotypes found in all four sorted-subset donors had higher generation probabilities. Sampling was restricted to blood, and TCR repertoires in tissue are likely to differ from TCR repertoires in blood. Even with the large sequencing depth, rarefaction of the sorted-subset datasets indicated that sequencing was incomplete. Larger estimated clonotype richness was generally found for naive subsets than for memory subsets. Based on pairwise subsampling, the degree of clonotype sharing among donors was expected to be affected by sequencing depth. Because the study included only a small number of donors, the genetic and exposure-history diversity represented was limited.

Using the deep immunoSEQ assay, TCR CDR3 regions were amplified from genomic DNA by multiplex PCR. Genomic DNA extracted from each cell subset was distributed evenly over all wells of several immunoSEQ 96-well plates, and each plate served as one replicate. Each replicate PCR for sorted subsets received about 220 ng genomic DNA, equal to 28,000 or so T cell genomes. Purified libraries were quantified with a Qubit 3.0 fluorometer, sized on a Bioanalyzer 2100, and re-quantified with the KAPA Library Quantification kit. Each immunoSEQ 96-well plate was sequenced on its own single-read 150-cycle Illumina NextSeq 550 flow cell. Processing in the source paper ran as follows. Because the immunoSEQ output held only junctional sequences and lacked quality scores, the filtering could not match the filtering applied to full-length reads. To assign V/J genes and CDR3, sequences were annotated against IMGT germline references using PyIR, a Python wrapper for IgBLAST v1.9. Reads were removed for weak V/J assignments (E-value above 1e-6), missing CDR3, stop codons, out-of-frame junctions, or ambiguous translated residues. V3J clonotypes were defined by identical inferred V gene, J gene, and CDR3 amino acid sequence. To compute the percentage overlap between repertoires, the number of shared unique clonotypes was divided by the size of the smaller repertoire. RTK rarefaction, the Chao1 estimator, and Recon v2.1 estimates of unobserved clonotypes were used to assess repertoire richness. For all TCRbeta clonotypes obtained by the gDNA method from a few donors, generation probabilities were computed with OLGA. TCRdb's version of the immuneACCESS table is confined to in-frame rearrangements and falls short of the full clone set. An unresolved V gene accounts for under half of the shortfall where checked; the remainder is of unknown origin. V, J and clone size are those of that table, while D and trimming were read from the DNA. In all, the sample holds 2 million to 2.5 million clones, and just under 95% of those were seen once. In total, the top ten clones hold approximately 0.4% of the sample.

Specimen: naive CD4+ T cells from PBMCs. According to the study, the label for this sample's cell subset or site signals: CD45RA+ positively selected. The source of this sequence is a man younger than 30 in good health. Some clones in this sample may be carry-over from other donors' samples. The chain employs TRBV29-1 and TRBJ2-1; the D gene assignment is ambiguous. In nucleotide form, the sequence is TGCAGCGTTGAGGCCTCCTACAATGAGCAGTTCTTC. Translated, it reads CSVEASYNEQFF.